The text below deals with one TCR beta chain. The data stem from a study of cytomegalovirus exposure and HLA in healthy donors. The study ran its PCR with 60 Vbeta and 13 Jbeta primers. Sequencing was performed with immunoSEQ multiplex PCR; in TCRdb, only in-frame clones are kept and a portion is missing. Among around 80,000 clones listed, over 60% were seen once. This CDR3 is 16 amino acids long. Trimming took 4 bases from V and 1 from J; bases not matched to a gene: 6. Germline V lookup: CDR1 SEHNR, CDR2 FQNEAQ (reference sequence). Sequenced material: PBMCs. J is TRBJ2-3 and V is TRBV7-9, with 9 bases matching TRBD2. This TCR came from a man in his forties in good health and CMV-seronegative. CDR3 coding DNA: TGTGCCAGCAGCTCGCCTCGGACTAGCGGCACAGATACGCAGTATTTT. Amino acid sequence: CASSSPRTSGTDTQYF.